One and the same sample provided the 19 T cell receptor beta chains below, sequenced in a study of regulatory T cells in long-lasting Graves disease. Described time point: persistent/refractory GD, antithyroid drugs over 5 years with positive TRAb. RNA isolated from PBMCs was used to make the TCR library. Combining iRepertoire HTBI primers with Arm-PCR of CDR3 regions, the authors built TCR beta libraries. One entry per CDR3 protein results from TCRdb running MiXCR on the multiplex PCR reads. The repertoire consists of around 510,000 distinct CDR3 sequences, with less than 25% occurring once and the leading ten covering roughly 8%. Here the sequenced sample was peripheral blood mononuclear cells (PBMCs), taken when the disease was refractory, from a patient treated with antithyroid drugs. Source of these receptors: a female donor with Graves disease.

This clonotype has more than one count but fewer than ten. The chain combines TRBV9 with TRBJ2-2; D gene uncertain. Germline loops: CDR1 SGDLS, CDR2 YYNGEE. V dropped 3 bases and J dropped 1 base, with 13 bases sitting between them. The CDR3 consists of 16 residues. For the CDR3, the DNA is TGTGCCAGCAGCGCCAAGGACGGACGGAACACCGGGGAGCTGTTTTTT. This sequence encodes CASSAKDGRNTGELFF.

This clonotype was counted only a few times. The CDR3 DNA sequence: TGTGCCAGCAGTTTATACAGGGGGGGTTACGAGCAGTACTTC. Translation: CASSLYRGGYEQYF. The gene calls are TRBV27 and TRBJ2-7, with a weak D call TRBD1 (8 bases). With 1 base removed from V and 4 bases from J, the gap between germline ends came to 11 bases. Germline-derived CDR1 and CDR2 are MNHEY and SMNVEV (reference sequence). This CDR3 is 14 amino acids long.

The chain employs TRBV28 and TRBJ1-4; tentatively, D is TRBD1 (6 bases). The V end lost 3 bases, the J end lost 6 bases, and 8 bases lay between the germline ends. CDR1 is MDHEN and CDR2 is SYDVKM in the germline V gene. The CDR3 runs 13 residues. CDR3 residues: CASSLYRDEKLFF. In DNA form, the CDR3 reads TGTGCCAGCAGTTTGTACAGGGATGAAAAACTGTTTTTT.

Ten or more counts support this clonotype. J is TRBJ1-6 and V is TRBV12-3 or TRBV12-4, with D perhaps TRBD1 (6 bases). The CDR3 covers 14 residues. V dropped 4 bases and J dropped 5 bases, with 9 bases sitting between them. CDR3: CASSSGANNSPLHF. As DNA, the CDR3 is TGTGCCAGCAGTTCAGGGGCCAATAATTCACCCCTCCACTTT.

In its sample, this clonotype was seen a few times. The rearrangement uses TRBV3-1 and TRBJ2-4; a possible D gene is TRBD2 (6 bases). Germline V gives CDR1 LGHDT, CDR2 YNNKEL (reference sequence). This CDR3 region has 15 residues. Deletions cut 4 bases from V and 0 bases from J, with 10 bases between. DNA of the CDR3: TGTGCCAGCAGCCGCCGGGGACTAGCCAAAAACATTCAGTACTTC. Translated, it gives CASSRRGLAKNIQYF.

The V call is TRBV5-1, the J call TRBJ1-1; D is uncertain. Germline V gives CDR1 SGHRS, CDR2 YFSETQ. The CDR3 is 13 residues long. The V gene lost 3 bases and the J gene lost 1 base, with 7 bases spanning the gap. The DNA of the CDR3 is TGCGCCAGCAGCTATACCTCGAACACTGAAGCTTTCTTT. Amino acid sequence: CASSYTSNTEAFF.

This clonotype has more than one count but fewer than ten. This chain links TRBV30 with TRBJ2-7; D is unclear. The CDR3 length is 14 residues. Trimming took off 3 bases at V and 7 bases at J, with 19 bases between the two ends. Germline V gives CDR1 GTSNPN, CDR2 SVGIG (reference sequence). The CDR3 nucleotides read TGTGCCTGGAGAGAAAAAGGTCGGCGCCGGGAGCAGTACTTC. Translated, it gives CAWREKGRRREQYF.

The chain joins TRBV6-2 or TRBV6-3 to TRBJ2-7; the D gene is possibly TRBD1 (6 bases). V lost 2 bases, J lost 2 bases, and 13 bases lay in between. Looked up from germline, CDR1 is MNHEY and CDR2 is SVGEGT. The CDR3 contains 15 residues. The CDR3 sequence is CASSYTGMTTYEQYF. CDR3 coding DNA: TGTGCCAGCAGTTACACAGGGATGACCACCTACGAGCAGTACTTC.

This clonotype was recorded at least ten times. The chain uses TRBV28 and TRBJ2-5, with 7 positions matching TRBD2. Germline lookup yields CDR1 MDHEN and CDR2 SYDVKM. V was pared by 2 bases and J by 1 base, with 7 bases of the junction left unmatched. CDR3 length: 16 residues. Here the CDR3 DNA reads TGTGCCAGCAGTTTAATCGGCCGGGGGGTCCAAGAGACCCAGTACTTC. Amino acids: CASSLIGRGVQETQYF.

The sample holds a few counts of this clonotype. The chain carries TRBV5-6 and TRBJ2-7, with 8 nucleotides matching TRBD2. The CDR3 runs 14 residues. Losses at the gene ends were 4 bases for V and 3 bases for J; bases not matched to a gene: 6. Per germline, CDR1 SGHDT and CDR2 YYEEEE. This CDR3 is CASSPGLGFYEQYF. The CDR3 DNA follows: TGTGCCAGCAGCCCGGGACTAGGGTTCTACGAGCAGTACTTC.

In this sample, this clonotype turned up many times. One end of the junction is discordant with germline, which a read error may explain. J is TRBJ1-1 and V is TRBV28; tentatively, D is TRBD1 (5 bases). Germline V CDR1 and CDR2: MDHEN, SYDVKM. The CDR3 runs 14 residues. The CDR3 loop is CANSLTGWNTEAFF. In DNA form, the CDR3 reads TGTGCCAACAGTTTAACAGGCTGGAACACTGAAGCTTTCTTT.

The rearrangement uses TRBV5-1 and TRBJ2-3, with a tentative D call TRBD1 (5 bases). Trimming removed 4 bases at V and 5 bases at J, with 8 bases between. CDR1 SGHRS and CDR2 YFSETQ come from the germline V gene. The CDR3 runs 12 residues. DNA for the CDR3: TGCGCCAGCAGCGCCAGGGTAGATACGCAGTATTTT. Its protein product is CASSARVDTQYF.

This clonotype has at least ten counts. The gene calls are TRBV27 and TRBJ2-2, with TRBD2 matching 7 bases. CDR1 is MNHEY, CDR2 SMNVEV, per germline (reference sequence). V lost 1 base to trimming and J lost 2 bases; unmatched junction nucleotides: 10. The CDR3 is 18 residues long. This CDR3 is CASSLFAGEGRNTGELFF. DNA of the CDR3: TGTGCCAGCAGTTTATTTGCGGGAGAAGGAAGAAACACCGGGGAGCTGTTTTTT.

At least ten counts were recorded for this clonotype. This sequence joins TRBV27 and TRBJ2-5; a weak D match, TRBD2 (6 bases). Trimming took 5 bases from V and 2 from J, leaving 12 bases between them. Germline V gene data show CDR1 as MNHEY and CDR2 as SMNVEV (reference sequence). The CDR3 totals 14 residues. The CDR3 DNA is TGTGCCAGCAGTAACCTTGGAGGGCAAGAGACCCAGTACTTC. As protein: CASSNLGGQETQYF.

In its sample, this clonotype was seen a few times. CDR3 bases: TGTGCCAGCAGCCGGACTAGCGGCCTTCCCAATGAGCAGTTCTTC. It codes for CASSRTSGLPNEQFF. The chain recombines TRBV2 with TRBJ2-1, with 10 positions matching TRBD2. Germline values: CDR1 SNHLY, CDR2 FYNNEI. The CDR3 extends over 15 amino acids. The ends lost 6 bases at V and 6 bases at J; junction bases unmatched: 8.

This clonotype was counted at least ten times. The CDR3 DNA reads as TGTGCCAGCAGTCAACCTCATCGGTGGGATGAAGCTTTCTTT. Encoded protein: CASSQPHRWDEAFF. V usage is TRBV6-1 and J usage is TRBJ1-1; D gene uncertain. Germline values: CDR1 MNHNS, CDR2 SASEGT. V lost 5 bases and J lost 7, with 17 bases in between. CDR3 length: 14 amino acids.

This rearrangement joins TRBV9 to TRBJ2-3; 11 positions agree with TRBD1. CDR3 length equals 16 residues. Germline-derived CDR1 and CDR2 are SGDLS and YYNGEE. V trimming: 0 bases; J trimming: 6 bases; junction bases outside the gene matches: 6. CDR3 sequence: CASSVAGDRGSDTQYF. The CDR3 DNA sequence: TGTGCCAGCAGCGTAGCGGGGGACAGGGGGAGCGATACGCAGTATTTT.

The V and J genes are TRBV20-1 and TRBJ1-2; no firm D call. V gave up 0 bases and J gave up 4 bases, with 12 bases separating them. Germline V gene data show CDR1 as DFQATT and CDR2 as SNEGSKA (reference sequence). The CDR3 consists of 14 residues. The CDR3, as DNA: TGCAGTGCTAGAGATATTTTGGGATTCTATGGCTACACCTTC. This gives the protein CSARDILGFYGYTF.

This clonotype was seen more than once but under ten times. Given a much more abundant clone one base away, this may be a read error. The rearrangement uses TRBV11-2 and TRBJ2-7; TRBD1 matches at 10 bases. J lost 6 bases, V lost 5 bases, and 10 bases had no gene match. The CDR3 length is 15 residues. Germline V gene data show CDR1 as SGHAT and CDR2 as FQNNGV. The DNA for the CDR3 is TGTGCCAGCAGCCCCTCCGGGACAGGGGTCTGCGAGCAGTACTTC. It translates to CASSPSGTGVCEQYF.